The source of this TCR beta chain is a study of post-analysis software for immune sequencing data (dated by TCRdb to the mid-2010s). Turning to the overall study: Recorded disease courses included relapsing-remitting, secondary progressive and progressive-relapsing multiple sclerosis, with some patients lacking subtype annotation. A subset of samples was prepared in parallel using single-end sample barcoding, then pooled and co-amplified after Illumina adapter ligation. Patient repertoires were compared against about twelve previously published healthy control repertoires from donors aged about 6 to 28 years.

Worth noting for this clonotype: Its cognate antigen has yet to be identified. No base qualities exist here, and no much larger clone lies one base off it.

General conclusions and limits of the study: Direct clustering with F measure showed strong co-clustering of samples prepared in the same batch, prompting a batch-effect correction. The multiple sclerosis patient group was slightly younger than the control group. Significantly higher frequencies in patients than in controls were found for a handful of TRBV segments, including TRBV5-6, TRBV5-1 and TRBV20-1. Normalized Chao1 diversity was significantly lower in multiple sclerosis patients than controls, suggesting substantial peripheral T-cell clonal expansion.

The library was made by PCR. TCRdb records Illumina HiSeq 2500 as the sequencer. To reduce PCR and sequencing biases, unique molecular identifiers were incorporated into the TCR beta cDNA libraries. Per 1 to 10 million input T cells, around 500,000 cDNA molecules were obtained, such that each molecule approximated one T cell. Patient libraries were prepared and sequenced with the same protocol used for the earlier healthy control dataset. Within a given batch, samples were prepared together, multiplexed and sequenced on the same HiSeq lane. In the authors' own workflow: Raw barcoded reads were processed with MIGEC, and single-read molecular identifier groups were discarded before consensus assembly and CDR3 extraction. VDJtools was used for post-analysis of the clonotype tables, and diversity was normalized by down-sampling every dataset to the size of the smallest sample. To correct batch-related cross-sample contamination, repertoire overlap clustering matched CDR3 amino acid sequences but not nucleotide sequences. TCRdb reanalyzed the raw reads on its own, using fastp at Q25 for trimming and MiXCR for clone calling, and kept in-frame beta chains. Every distinct CDR3 protein forms one entry, paired with its most common genes and DNA. The V and J calls and clone size come from TCRdb's table, not from the authors' own analysis. The sample table holds 750,000 to 950,000 distinct CDR3 sequences, of which roughly 58% were seen once. 4.6% of the sample is taken by the ten largest.

CDR1 and CDR2 (SGHRS, YFSETQ) derive from the germline V gene. V and J are trimmed by 3 bases and 5 bases, and the gene matches miss 3 bases of the junction. The CDR3, from cysteine to phenylalanine, totals 13 residues. Of all the DNA, just the CDR3 is kept, 39 bases in frame from base 1. TCR beta repertoires were profiled from peripheral blood of some 13 young patients with multiple sclerosis to demonstrate the VDJtools post-analysis software. The patients with multiple sclerosis were children and adolescents between roughly 6 and 15 years of age. Sequenced sample: blood. The receptor comes from a girl aged 10 to 17 with multiple sclerosis. The chain is made from TRBV5-1 and TRBJ2-7, with 9 bases in between that match TRBD1. The encoded CDR3 is CASSWTGADEQYF. The nucleotides are TGCGCCAGCAGCTGGACAGGGGCCGACGAGCAGTACTTC.